This is a list of T cell receptor beta chains from one sample in a study of blood T cell repertoires in COVID-19. Sequenced by immunoSEQ multiplex PCR; TCRdb stores in-frame clones only, minus some. The sample lists over 100,000 clones; 80% to 90% were seen once. The sequenced material came from peripheral blood. Every receptor here comes from a middle-aged man with active COVID-19. Both conserved end residues are part of each CDR3. The D gene is left open where the match is weak. Expanded clones are given a class, and other clones once, few, many or no size at all.

V gene	J gene	D gene	clone size	CDR3 DNA	CDR3 protein
TRBV5-1	TRBJ2-1	-	-	TGCGCCAGCAGCGCGAGGACTTACAATGAGCAGTTCTTC	CASSARTYNEQFF
TRBV18	TRBJ2-2	TRBD1	-	TGTGCCAGCTCCCTCCAGGGGGCTTTTAACACCGGGGAGCTGTTTTTT	CASSLQGAFNTGELFF
TRBV9	TRBJ2-3	TRBD2	-	TGTGCCAGCAGCGTACTCGGCGGGGGGATGGTAGATACGCAGTATTTT	CASSVLGGGMVDTQYF
TRBV28	TRBJ1-4	-	-	TGTGCCAGTGGGCTGGGGAGTCATGAAAAACTGTTTTTT	CASGLGSHEKLFF
TRBV27	TRBJ2-5	TRBD2	-	TGTGCCAGCAGTTTGGGAACTAGCGGGGAAGAGACCCAGTACTTC	CASSLGTSGEETQYF
TRBV6-5	TRBJ1-2	TRBD1	-	TGTGCCAGCAGTTCCTGGGACAGAAATTATGGCTACACCTTC	CASSSWDRNYGYTF
TRBV10-3	TRBJ1-4	TRBD1	few	TGTGCCATCAGTGACTCCTCCGGGACAGCTAATGAAAAACTGTTTTTT	CAISDSSGTANEKLFF
TRBV30	TRBJ2-7	TRBD2	-	TGTGCCTGGAGGTGGGGGGGAATGGTTGACGAGCAGTACTTC	CAWRWGGMVDEQYF
TRBV7-2	TRBJ1-1	-	-	TGTGCCAGCAGGGGAGGGGTTGGGGCTGAAGCTTTCTTT	CASRGGVGAEAFF
TRBV20-1	TRBJ1-2	-	-	TGCAGTGCTCCAGGGGTCTATGGCTACACCTTC	CSAPGVYGYTF
TRBV5-1	TRBJ2-7	TRBD1	few	TGCGCCAGCAGGTTACCGGGACAGGGAAGCTACGAGCAGTACTTC	CASRLPGQGSYEQYF
TRBV11-2	TRBJ1-1	-	-	TGTGCCAGCAGCTTAGGGACATTCACTGAAGCTTTCTTT	CASSLGTFTEAFF
TRBV11-2	TRBJ2-3	-	-	TGTGCCAGCAGCTTAGGCACCATCGAACGGGAGTATTTT	CASSLGTIEREYF
TRBV27	TRBJ2-3	TRBD2	-	TGTGCCAGCAGCCCGCCTAGCGGAGGCACAGATACGCAGTATTTT	CASSPPSGGTDTQYF
TRBV7-2	TRBJ2-5	TRBD1	-	TGTGCCAGCAGCTTAGGACAGGGGTCCCCGGAGACCCAGTACTTC	CASSLGQGSPETQYF
TRBV11-2	TRBJ2-7	TRBD2	once	TGTGCCAGCAGCTCATGGGAGGGGTCCCACGAGCAGTACTTC	CASSSWEGSHEQYF
TRBV9	TRBJ1-2	TRBD1	few	TGTGCCAGCAGCGTAGAACTCGAGGCGACAGGGGCAGATGGCTACACCTTC	CASSVELEATGADGYTF
TRBV27	TRBJ2-3	-	once	TGTGCCAGCGGCCCTTCGGCGGTTAGCACAGATACGCAGTATTTT	CASGPSAVSTDTQYF
TRBV11-2	TRBJ2-3	TRBD2	-	TGTGCCAGCAGCCGGGGGACTAGCGGGGGAAATACGCAGTATTTT	CASSRGTSGGNTQYF
TRBV5-1	TRBJ1-1	TRBD1	-	TGCGCCAGCAGCTTGGTATCAGGGGGCTGGACTGAAGCTTTCTTT	CASSLVSGGWTEAFF
TRBV2	TRBJ1-2	-	-	TGTGCCAGCAGTCCGAGGGGGTATGGCTACACCTTC	CASSPRGYGYTF
TRBV12-3/TRBV12-4	TRBJ2-3	-	-	TGTGCCAGCAGTTTACCCCCGGATACGCAGTATTTT	CASSLPPDTQYF
TRBV4-1	TRBJ2-3	-	-	TGCGCCAGCAGCCAACCAACGGACTGGTCAGATACGCAGTATTTT	CASSQPTDWSDTQYF
TRBV14	TRBJ2-7	-	-	TGTGCCAGCAGCCAAGTTGGACTCTCCTACGAGCAGTACTTC	CASSQVGLSYEQYF
TRBV6-5	TRBJ2-7	TRBD1	-	TGTGCCAGCGGATCAACAGGGGTCTCCTACGAGCAGTACTTC	CASGSTGVSYEQYF
TRBV6-1	TRBJ2-7	-	-	TGTGCCAGCAGTGAAGAACCGGCGGGATTTTCCACCTACGAGCAGTACTTC	CASSEEPAGFSTYEQYF
TRBV15	TRBJ2-7	TRBD1	-	TGTGCCACCAGCAGAGATCGGGACAGACCCTACGAGCAGTACTTC	CATSRDRDRPYEQYF
TRBV5-4	TRBJ2-2	-	few	TGTGCCAGCACCTGGGGGGGCCCGACAGGGAACACCGGGGAGCTGTTTTTT	CASTWGGPTGNTGELFF
TRBV2	TRBJ2-3	TRBD2	-	TGTGCCAGCAGGAAGACTAGCGGGGGAAGCACAGATACGCAGTATTTT	CASRKTSGGSTDTQYF
TRBV3-1/TRBV3-2	TRBJ1-1	-	-	TGTGCCAGCAGCCAAGGTTTGGTGGGAGAGAAGACAGCTTTCTTT	CASSQGLVGEKTAFF
TRBV7-9	TRBJ1-1	TRBD1	-	TGTGCCAGCAGCCCGGAGAGTGGACAGGGGCGTCACACTGAAGCTTTCTTT	CASSPESGQGRHTEAFF
TRBV5-1	TRBJ1-1	TRBD1	once	TGCGCCAGCAGCTTGCGGCCATGGGACAGGGGAACTGAAGCTTTCTTT	CASSLRPWDRGTEAFF
TRBV4-1	TRBJ1-1	-	-	TGCGCCAGCAGCTTCAGGGGATTGAACACTGAAGCTTTCTTT	CASSFRGLNTEAFF
TRBV3-1/TRBV3-2	TRBJ2-5	-	-	TGTGCCAGCTCGCCTATGATGACGGGCCAAGAGACCCAGTACTTC	CASSPMMTGQETQYF
TRBV5-6	TRBJ2-1	-	-	TGTGCCAGCAGCTTGGCAGGGTCGGCCAATGAGCAGTTCTTC	CASSLAGSANEQFF
TRBV7-2	TRBJ2-7	-	-	TGTGCCAGCAGCTTATGGGACGGGAGCTCCTACGAGCAGTACTTC	CASSLWDGSSYEQYF
TRBV7-8	TRBJ2-2	TRBD2	once	TGTGCCAGCAGCCCCGGGAAGACCGGGACTAGCGGTTACACCGGGGAGCTGTTTTTT	CASSPGKTGTSGYTGELFF
TRBV2	TRBJ2-3	TRBD2	-	TGTGCCAGCAATGTTGCGGGGGAGGATACGCAGTATTTT	CASNVAGEDTQYF
TRBV10-3	TRBJ1-1	TRBD1	-	TGTGCCATCAGTGCCCTAGTGGGGACAGCGAACACTGAAGCTTTCTTT	CAISALVGTANTEAFF
TRBV7-8	TRBJ1-4	TRBD1	-	TGTGCCAGCAGCTTGGGACAGCTAACTAATGAAAAACTGTTTTTT	CASSLGQLTNEKLFF
TRBV7-8	TRBJ2-2	-	-	TGTGCCAGCAGCTGGGTCGTATTGCTGGGCTCCAACACCGGGGAGCTGTTTTTT	CASSWVVLLGSNTGELFF
TRBV5-1	TRBJ2-3	TRBD1	-	TGCGCCAGCAGCTCCGGACAGGCAAGCACAGATACGCAGTATTTT	CASSSGQASTDTQYF
TRBV4-2	TRBJ2-7	TRBD2	-	TGTGCCAGCAGCGTTCCGGGACTAGCGGGGACACAGTACTTC	CASSVPGLAGTQYF
TRBV5-5	TRBJ2-5	-	-	TGTGCCAGCAGCTTGGATGGACAACCCCAAGAGACCCAGTACTTC	CASSLDGQPQETQYF
TRBV5-1	TRBJ2-7	-	few	TGCGCCAGCAGCTTGGGGGCCTATACCTACGAGCAGTACTTC	CASSLGAYTYEQYF
TRBV30	TRBJ1-5	-	-	TGTGCCTGGGGCCGGGCCTCGGGGAGCAATCAGCCCCAGCATTTT	CAWGRASGSNQPQHF
TRBV6-5	TRBJ2-7	TRBD1	few	TGTGCCAGCAGGGGACAGGGCCCCTACGAGCAGTACTTC	CASRGQGPYEQYF
TRBV4-2	TRBJ2-5	TRBD1	-	TGTGCCAGCAGCCCATGGGACAGGCGGAAAGAGACCCAGTACTTC	CASSPWDRRKETQYF
TRBV6-5	TRBJ2-7	-	-	TGTGCCAGCAGCAGAGGGCCCCCCTACGAGCAGTACTTC	CASSRGPPYEQYF